One sample yielded the 2 T cell receptor beta chains listed below, sequenced in a study of cytomegalovirus exposure and HLA in healthy donors. With 60 Vbeta and 13 Jbeta primers, the PCR was carried out. TCRdb's table, derived via immunoSEQ multiplex PCR, lists solely in-frame clones and lacks some. Of approximately 160,000 clones in the sample, about 85% were seen once. Input material: PBMCs. The receptors here all came from a man aged 45-60 years in good health and CMV-seropositive.

This clone showed up just a few times. The chain joins TRBV5-1 to TRBJ2-1, with a weak D call TRBD1 (5 bases). V was shortened by 4 bases and J by 2 bases, with 19 bases between the two germline ends. The CDR3 has 17 amino acids. Germline V gene lookup returns CDR1 SGHRS and CDR2 YFSETQ. The CDR3 DNA reads TGCGCCAGCAGCCAACCACCCCACAGGTTAGCCTACAATGAGCAGTTCTTC. This encodes CASSQPPHRLAYNEQFF.

The chain employs TRBV19 and TRBJ1-4; 7 bases fit TRBD1. V dropped 7 bases and J dropped 8; count of bases not matched to a gene: 7. Germline V gives CDR1 LNHDA, CDR2 SQIVND (reference sequence). The CDR3 consists of 13 residues. The CDR3: CASTGGIGEKLFF. The CDR3 DNA reads TGTGCCAGTACAGGGGGAATTGGAGAAAAACTGTTTTTT. Together with reference TRBV19 and TRBJ1-4, the CDR3 gives the full variable domain: DGGITQSPKYLFRKEGQNVTLSCEQNLNHDAMYWYRQDPGQGLRLIYYSQIVNDFQKGDIAEGYSVSREKKESFPLTVTSAQKNPTAFYLCASTGGIGEKLFFGSGTQLSVL.